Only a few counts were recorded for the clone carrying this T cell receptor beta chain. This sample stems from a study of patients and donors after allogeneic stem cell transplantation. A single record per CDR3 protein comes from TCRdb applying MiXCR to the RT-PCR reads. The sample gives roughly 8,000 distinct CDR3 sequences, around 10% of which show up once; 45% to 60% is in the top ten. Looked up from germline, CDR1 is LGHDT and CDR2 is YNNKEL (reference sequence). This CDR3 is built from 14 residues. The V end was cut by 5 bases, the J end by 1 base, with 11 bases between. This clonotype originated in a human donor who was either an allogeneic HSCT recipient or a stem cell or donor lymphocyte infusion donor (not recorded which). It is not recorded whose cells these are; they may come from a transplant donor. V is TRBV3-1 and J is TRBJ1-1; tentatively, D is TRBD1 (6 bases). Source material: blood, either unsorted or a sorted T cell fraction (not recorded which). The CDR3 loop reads CASSFRGGNTEAFF. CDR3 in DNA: TGTGCCAGCAGCTTCCGAGGGGGGAACACTGAAGCTTTCTTT.